Below, one T cell receptor (beta chain) is given with its context. Using immunoSEQ multiplex PCR, the repertoire was profiled, and TCRdb retains in-frame clones only, with some absent. The table lists about 280,000 clones, roughly 86% of them singletons, with about 3.1% in the top ten. The sample originates from a study of Ad26.COV2.S vaccination and SARS-CoV-2 variants. Study background: The trial was COV1001 and the donor's arm was Ad26.COV2.S.

Treatment here: over 15 received Ad26.COV2.S at low or high dose, single or two shots; 5 received placebo; per-sample allocation not given. On day 63 after the first injection, vaccine and placebo recipients gave samples. Whoever gave the sample was an adult aged 18-55 years in Boston. V lost 3 bases to trimming and J lost 4 bases, with 13 bases between them. Germline values: CDR1 SGDLS, CDR2 YYNGEE. The CDR3 covers 15 residues. The clonotype originates from a person between 18 and 65 years old who received the Ad26.COV2.S COVID-19 vaccine or a placebo. Here the sequenced sample was peripheral blood, taken in a trial of Ad26.COV2.S vaccine versus placebo. The V gene is TRBV9, the J gene TRBJ2-2; D might be TRBD1 or TRBD2, each matching 5 bases. The CDR3 spells CASSAAGTSTGELFF. For the CDR3, the DNA is TGTGCCAGCAGCGCCGCCGGGACGAGCACCGGGGAGCTGTTTTTT.